Presented here are 10 T cell receptor beta chains from one specimen sequenced in a study of read filtering for tumor transcriptome and immune sequencing. From approximately 430 ng of RNA, a library with molecular barcoded alpha/delta and beta/gamma adaptors was made. TCRdb re-derived calls from the reads in MiXCR, one entry per CDR3 protein. The top ten clones hold around 8.3% of a sample with around 140,000 distinct CDR3 sequences, about 13% of them seen once. Sequencing was done on a sample of a population of CD138-negative cells sorted from bone marrow. The receptors shown here come from a donor aged 40 or older with multiple myeloma.

The sample holds many counts of this clonotype. The rearrangement uses TRBV29-1 and TRBJ2-7; D remains unclear. CDR1 and CDR2 (germline): SQVTM, ANQGSEA. This CDR3 is built from 11 residues. V was trimmed by 7 bases and J by 7 bases, leaving 14 bases between them. DNA of the CDR3: TGCAGCGCCTCCATGGGCAGGGAGCAGTACTTC. It yields the protein CSASMGREQYF.

Ten or more counts support this clonotype. The V call is TRBV10-3, the J call TRBJ1-2; tentative D call: TRBD1 (6 bases). Between the trimmed V and J ends, which lost 6 bases and 4 bases, there was a span of 12 bases. The germline gives CDR1 ENHRY, CDR2 SYGVKD. The length of the CDR3 is 13 residues. CDR3 DNA: TGTGCCATCAGATCAGGGGCGCCCTATGGCTACACCTTC. It is translated as CAIRSGAPYGYTF.

This clonotype was counted ten times or more. This chain uses TRBV5-4 with TRBJ2-7, with 7 bases matching TRBD1. The CDR3 has 13 residues. The V gene end was trimmed by 0 bases and the J gene end by 6 bases; junction bases not matched to a gene: 3. Germline assignment: CDR1 SGHNT and CDR2 YYREEE (reference sequence). CDR3: CASSLGPGGEQYF. CDR3 sequence (DNA): TGTGCCAGCAGCTTGGGACCAGGGGGCGAGCAGTACTTC.

This clonotype came up many times. The genes are TRBV24-1 and TRBJ1-5; D not certain. V gave up 4 bases and J gave up 6 bases, with 6 bases separating them. CDR3 length: 12 amino acids. Germline CDR1 reads KGHDR; CDR2 reads SFDVKD. As DNA, the CDR3 is TGTGCCACCAGTGACGGCGGTCAGCCCCAGCATTTT. This translates into CATSDGGQPQHF.

This clonotype came up many times. The chain has TRBV29-1 and TRBJ1-2, with 11 bases that match TRBD1. CDR1 and CDR2 from the germline V gene are SQVTM and ANQGSEA. V was pared by 6 bases and J by 8 bases, with 8 bases of the junction left unmatched. The CDR3 sequence is 13 residues long. The chain's CDR3 is CSVSGDRGEGYTF. In DNA, the CDR3 is TGCAGCGTGTCCGGGGACAGGGGGGAAGGCTACACCTTC.

With regard to this clonotype: This may be a read error, as it is one base from a much larger clone. The chain uses TRBV6-5 and TRBJ2-7, with D perhaps TRBD1 or TRBD2 (7 bases each). From germline, CDR1 is MNHEY and CDR2 SVGAGI. This CDR3 spans 12 amino acids. CDR3 sequence: CVSSRGGDEQYF. In DNA, the CDR3 is TGTGTCAGCAGCAGGGGGGGAGACGAGCAGTACTTC.

This clonotype came up a few times. The chain uses TRBV20-1 and TRBJ2-7; 11 bases align to TRBD2. Germline V lookup: CDR1 DFQATT, CDR2 SNEGSKA (reference sequence). This CDR3 is built from 17 residues. Trimming took 0 bases from V and 7 from J; bases not matched to a gene: 14. The CDR3 reads CSARDPLFGLAGAEQYF. The CDR3 DNA follows: TGCAGTGCTAGAGATCCCCTGTTCGGACTAGCGGGCGCTGAGCAGTACTTC.

On this clonotype: A read error is likely, as this CDR3 ends without the conserved phenylalanine or tryptophan. The chain has TRBV10-3 and TRBJ1-1; D not certain. The CDR3 totals 13 residues. CDR1 ENHRY and CDR2 SYGVKD come from the germline V gene. The CDR3 loop is CAIRPKLNTEAFS. The CDR3 region has the DNA TGTGCCATCAGGCCCAAGCTGAACACTGAGGCTTTCTCT.

The table lists this clonotype with a few counts. The V gene is TRBV5-5, the J gene TRBJ2-5, with 8 positions matching TRBD1. The CDR3 extends over 16 amino acids. Trimming cost V 4 bases and J 5 bases; bases outside gene matches: 13. Germline lookup yields CDR1 SGHKS and CDR2 YYEKEE (reference sequence). The CDR3 sequence: CASSIAAGGRMETQYF. Here the CDR3 DNA reads TGTGCCAGCAGCATTGCGGCAGGGGGCAGGATGGAGACCCAGTACTTC. The full variable domain, its missing parts supplied by reference TRBV5-5 and TRBJ2-5, is DAGVTQSPTHLIKTRGQQVTLRCSPISGHKSVSWYQQVLGQGPQFIFQYYEKEERGRGNFPDRFSARQFPNYSSELNVNALLLGDSALYLCASSIAAGGRMETQYFGPGTRLLVL.

This clonotype was counted at least ten times. The chain is built from TRBV20-1 and TRBJ2-1, with 15 nucleotides matching TRBD2. The junction had 12 bases not matched to a gene; V was cut back by 3 bases and J by 9 bases. The CDR3 contains 17 residues. Germline-derived CDR1 and CDR2 are DFQATT and SNEGSKA (reference sequence). The CDR3 protein is CSARPGLAGGIQREQFF. The CDR3 DNA follows: TGCAGTGCTAGGCCGGGACTAGCGGGAGGTATACAACGTGAGCAGTTCTTC.